Listed here are 31 T cell receptor beta chains from one sample, sequenced in a study of shared clonotypes between healthy human individuals. Data came from immunoSEQ multiplex PCR; TCRdb stores just in-frame clones and leaves some out. Of approximately 460,000 clones listed, around 77% are singletons. The sequenced sample consisted of PBMCs. Receptors were obtained from a woman aged 40 to 50 in good health. Some clones in this sample may be carry-over from other donors' samples.

A remark on this clone: This clone may be a read error of a much larger clone one base away. This chain connects TRBV18 to TRBJ2-7, with TRBD1 matching over 8 bases. V was pared by 4 bases and J by 4 bases, with 0 bases of the junction left unmatched. Germline V gives CDR1 KGHSH, CDR2 LQKENI. The CDR3 contains 12 residues. CDR3 sequence (DNA): TGTGCCAGCTCACGGACAGGGTACGAGCAGTACTTC. It translates to CASSRTGYEQYF. The full variable domain, completed using reference TRBV18 and TRBJ2-7, is NAGVMQNPRHLVRRRGQEARLRCSPMKGHSHVYWYRQLPEEGLKFMVYLQKENIIDESGMPKERFSAEFPKEGPSILRIQQVVRGDSAAYFCASSRTGYEQYFGPGTRLTVT.

The chain combines TRBV19 with TRBJ2-1; no clear D gene. This CDR3 is built from 14 residues. From germline, CDR1 is LNHDA and CDR2 SQIVND (reference sequence). Trimming took 1 base from V and 7 from J, leaving 11 bases between them. CDR3 residues: CASSIGLRKNEQFF. CDR3 coding DNA: TGTGCCAGTAGTATAGGCCTCCGGAAAAATGAGCAGTTCTTC.

As to this clone: A far larger clone lies a single base away; this is likely a read error. Distinct nucleotide sequences in the sample also encode this CDR3. The CDR3 here is CSVDRGGNYGYTF. Written as DNA, the CDR3 is TGCAGCGTTGATAGGGGGGGTAACTATGGCTACACCTTC. The V call is TRBV29-1, the J call TRBJ1-2, with D perhaps matching TRBD1 (6 bases). Looked up from germline, CDR1 is SQVTM and CDR2 is ANQGSEA. There are 13 residues in the CDR3. The V and J ends lost 3 bases and 1 base respectively, with 9 bases between them.

This clone was seen only once. J is TRBJ1-2 and V is TRBV6-6; TRBD1 might be the D (5 bases). Deletions cut 8 bases from V and 2 bases from J, with 15 bases between. Germline values: CDR1 MNHNY, CDR2 SVGAGI (reference sequence). CDR3 length equals 14 residues. CDR3 in amino acids: CASHHRGANYGYTF. The CDR3 nucleotides are TGTGCCAGCCACCATAGAGGGGCCAACTATGGCTACACCTTC.

The chain is built from TRBV4-3 and TRBJ2-5; a weak D match, TRBD1 (5 bases). The germline gives CDR1 LGHNA, CDR2 YSLEER. The germline V and J ends were trimmed by 0 bases and 5 bases, with 10 bases remaining between them. There are 14 residues in the CDR3. CDR3 sequence (DNA): TGCGCCAGCAGCCAAGACACAGGTTTGGAGACCCAGTACTTC. It encodes CASSQDTGLETQYF.

V is TRBV5-4 and J is TRBJ1-2; maybe TRBD1 (5 bases). The CDR3 loop spans 17 amino acids. V was cut by 0 bases and J by 0 bases, with 15 bases left in between. Germline assignment: CDR1 SGHNT and CDR2 YYREEE (reference sequence). In DNA, the CDR3 is TGTGCCAGCAGCTTGGGGGGCTTCGGATTCTCTAACTATGGCTACACCTTC. This codes for CASSLGGFGFSNYGYTF.

The V call is TRBV7-9, the J call TRBJ2-2, with D tentatively TRBD1 or TRBD2 (6 bases each). The V end lost 3 bases, the J end lost 5 bases, and 25 bases lay between the germline ends. The CDR3 totals 19 residues. CDR1 and CDR2 from the germline V gene are SEHNR and FQNEAQ (reference sequence). The CDR3 loop is CASSFRTMIGGRYTGELFF. As DNA, the CDR3 is TGTGCCAGCAGCTTTCGGACTATGATTGGGGGCCGGTATACCGGGGAGCTGTTTTTT.

J is TRBJ1-3 and V is TRBV6-9, with TRBD1 as a possible D gene (6 bases). Germline values: CDR1 MNHGY, CDR2 SVAAGI. This CDR3 has 13 amino acids. The V and J ends lost 8 bases and 3 bases respectively, with 11 bases between them. The CDR3: CASQQGCGNTIYF. CDR3 bases: TGTGCCAGCCAACAGGGTTGTGGAAACACCATATATTTT.

The CDR3 bases are TGTGCCAGCAGTCCCTATAGCGGGAGAACCGGGGAGCTGTTTTTT. Translation: CASSPYSGRTGELFF. This chain joins TRBV28 and TRBJ2-2; 9 bases line up with TRBD2. V dropped 5 bases and J dropped 5; count of bases not matched to a gene: 6. This CDR3 is 15 amino acids long. The V gene's germline CDR1 is MDHEN and CDR2 SYDVKM.

This clone was detected a few times. The CDR3 DNA reads as TGTGCCAGCAGCGGGGGACTGCTCTCCTACGAGCAGTACTTC. Translated: CASSGGLLSYEQYF. The chain couples TRBV9 to TRBJ2-7; tentatively, D is TRBD2 (6 bases). The CDR3 is made up of 14 amino acids. V lost 3 bases and J lost 0, with 10 bases in between. From germline, CDR1 is SGDLS and CDR2 YYNGEE.

This chain uses TRBV30 with TRBJ1-6; 7 nucleotides agree with TRBD1. CDR1 and CDR2 from the germline V gene are GTSNPN and SVGIG (reference sequence). V lost 1 base and J lost 7; bases outside the gene matches: 7. The CDR3 is 15 amino acids. CDR3 residues: CAWSGDRAGNSPLHF. CDR3 in DNA: TGTGCCTGGAGTGGAGACAGGGCGGGGAATTCACCCCTCCACTTT.

This clone was recorded only once. This chain connects TRBV30 to TRBJ2-7, with a possible D match to TRBD2 (5 bases). Germline CDR1 is GTSNPN and CDR2 is SVGIG (reference sequence). Deletions cut 1 base from V and 2 bases from J, with 9 bases between. This CDR3 spans 13 amino acids. The CDR3 sequence is CAWSGGLPYEQYF. CDR3 nucleotides: TGTGCCTGGAGTGGAGGGCTTCCCTACGAGCAGTACTTC.

The J gene is TRBJ2-1, the V gene TRBV6-5; 9 positions agree with TRBD2. The germline CDR1 and CDR2 sequences are MNHEY and SVGAGI. The CDR3 contains 14 residues. V lost 10 bases and J lost 3; bases outside the gene matches: 7. The CDR3 region has the DNA TGTGCCATCAGGCCTAGCGGGAACTACAATGAGCAGTTCTTC. Its protein product is CAIRPSGNYNEQFF.

The gene calls are TRBV5-1 and TRBJ2-1; possibly TRBD2 for D (5 bases). Deletions cut 0 bases from V and 8 bases from J, with 12 bases between. In germline, CDR1 is SGHRS, CDR2 YFSETQ. The length of the CDR3 is 14 residues. CDR3 nucleotide sequence: TGCGCCAGCAGCTTGGCCGGAGGTCGCGATGAGCAGTTCTTC. Residues: CASSLAGGRDEQFF.

This rearrangement joins TRBV7-9 to TRBJ2-7, with D perhaps matching TRBD2 (6 bases). V gave up 9 bases and J gave up 2 bases, with 11 bases separating them. The CDR3 is 12 residues long. Germline CDR1 and CDR2: SEHNR and FQNEAQ (reference sequence). The CDR3 DNA reads as TGTGCCAGGGGGGGTCGCACCTACGAGCAGTACTTC. Amino acid sequence: CARGGRTYEQYF.

The chain is built from TRBV7-3 and TRBJ2-3, with a possible D match to TRBD2 (6 bases). Germline V gene sequence: CDR1 SGHTA, CDR2 FQGTGA. The V and J ends lost 5 bases and 3 bases respectively, with 15 bases between them. The CDR3 loop spans 15 amino acids. CDR3: CASSRRAGRTDTQYF. CDR3 sequence (DNA): TGTGCCAGCAGCCGCAGGGCGGGGAGAACAGATACGCAGTATTTT.

With respect to this clone: This probably arose from a read error, given a far larger clone one base away. V usage is TRBV7-8 and J usage is TRBJ2-7; 12 bases align to TRBD1. The V gene's germline CDR1 is SGHVS and CDR2 FQNEAQ. CDR3 size: 14 residues. The junction had 8 bases not matched to a gene; V was cut back by 5 bases and J by 9 bases. CDR3 region: CASSQGQGAGGQYF. DNA of the CDR3: TGTGCCAGCAGCCAGGGACAGGGGGCAGGCGGGCAGTACTTC.

Note on this clone: It differs at one base from a far larger clone, so likely a read error. The V call is TRBV4-1, the J call TRBJ1-2; a weak D match, TRBD1 (5 bases). V was trimmed by 0 bases and J by 4 bases, leaving 9 bases between them. The CDR3 totals 14 residues. Germline values: CDR1 MGHRA, CDR2 YSYEKL. In DNA, the CDR3 is TGCGCCAGCAGCCAAGACAGGGCGGGCTATGGCTACACCTTC. Its translation: CASSQDRAGYGYTF.

The chain uses TRBV2 and TRBJ2-5; TRBD2 might be the D (5 bases). The CDR3 length is 14 residues. V lost 8 bases and J lost 1, with 14 bases in between. Germline assignment: CDR1 SNHLY and CDR2 FYNNEI. Here the CDR3 DNA reads TGTGCCAGCGTTTTCGGGGATTTCCAAGAGACCCAGTACTTC. It is translated as CASVFGDFQETQYF.

This rearrangement joins TRBV27 to TRBJ2-7; D tentatively reads TRBD1 or TRBD2 (5 bases each). CDR1 and CDR2 from the germline V gene are MNHEY and SMNVEV (reference sequence). V was trimmed by 3 bases and J by 4 bases, leaving 13 bases between them. The CDR3 is 14 amino acids. DNA of the CDR3: TGTGCCAGCAGTTTGGGGGTTGGGCGATACGAGCAGTACTTC. Translation gives CASSLGVGRYEQYF.

The rearrangement joins TRBV28 to TRBJ2-3, with D possibly matching TRBD2 (7 bases). The V end lost 7 bases, the J end lost 3 bases, and 14 bases lay between the germline ends. CDR3 length: 14 residues. The germline CDR1 and CDR2 sequences are MDHEN and SYDVKM. DNA for the CDR3: TGTGCCAGCATATGGGGAGGGGGAACAGATACGCAGTATTTT. As protein: CASIWGGGTDTQYF.

About this clone: The same CDR3 arises from other DNA sequences in this sample as well. The gene calls are TRBV5-1 and TRBJ2-5; the D is unclear. CDR1 is SGHRS and CDR2 is YFSETQ in the germline V gene. Trimming left V 0 bases short and J 5 bases short, with 8 bases between. The length of the CDR3 is 13 residues. Here the CDR3 reads CASSLEAEETQYF. DNA for the CDR3: TGCGCCAGCAGCTTGGAGGCGGAGGAGACCCAGTACTTC.

V is TRBV7-9 and J is TRBJ1-1, with 11 bases lining up with TRBD1. The CDR3 length is 14 residues. V dropped 3 bases and J dropped 7; count of bases not matched to a gene: 4. CDR1 and CDR2 (germline): SEHNR, FQNEAQ (reference sequence). CDR3 nucleotides: TGTGCCAGCAGCTTGGACAGGGGGCGCAATGAAGCTTTCTTT. Encoded protein: CASSLDRGRNEAFF.

This clone occurred once. The CDR3 loop is CASSSDRNTGELFF. The CDR3 nucleotides read TGTGCCAGCAGCTCCGACAGAAACACCGGGGAGCTGTTTTTT. J is TRBJ2-2 and V is TRBV7-9, with a possible D match to TRBD1 (5 bases). Germline V gene sequence: CDR1 SEHNR, CDR2 FQNEAQ (reference sequence). Trimming shortened V by 4 bases and J by 2 bases, and 8 bases separated the two germline ends. The CDR3 covers 14 residues.

The V gene is TRBV2, the J gene TRBJ2-1, with TRBD2 matching 12 bases. The CDR3 contains 16 residues. Trimming cost V 5 bases and J 4 bases; bases outside gene matches: 6. The germline gives CDR1 SNHLY, CDR2 FYNNEI. The CDR3 DNA reads as TGTGCCAGCAGTCAACGACTAGCGGGAGCGTACAATGAGCAGTTCTTC. Translated: CASSQRLAGAYNEQFF.

As for this clone: A read error may explain this, as a much larger clone is one base away. The rearrangement links TRBV5-1 to TRBJ2-1, with TRBD2 as a possible D gene (6 bases). V lost 0 bases and J 0 bases, leaving 13 bases between the germline ends. Per the germline V gene, CDR1 is SGHRS and CDR2 is YFSETQ. This CDR3 region has 17 residues. CDR3 protein: CASSLEVSGSSYNEQFF. For the CDR3, the DNA is TGCGCCAGCAGCTTGGAGGTTAGCGGTAGCTCCTACAATGAGCAGTTCTTC.

The V call is TRBV27, the J call TRBJ2-1, with 9 nucleotides matching TRBD2. The CDR3 contains 15 residues. Germline V gene sequence: CDR1 MNHEY, CDR2 SMNVEV (reference sequence). Trimming removed 5 bases from V and 3 bases from J; junction bases left unmatched: 5. The chain's CDR3 is CASSLRLAVYNEQFF. CDR3 sequence (DNA): TGTGCCAGCAGTCTTAGACTAGCGGTCTACAATGAGCAGTTCTTC.

The rearrangement joins TRBV10-1 to TRBJ1-1; 8 nucleotides align to TRBD1. CDR3 length: 14 residues. The V and J ends lost 2 bases and 4 bases, in that order; junction bases with no gene match: 3. CDR1 WNHNN and CDR2 SYGVQD come from the germline V gene (reference sequence). The CDR3 region has the DNA TGCGCCAGCAGTGAGGGACAGGGATTCACTGAAGCTTTCTTT. Protein product: CASSEGQGFTEAFF.

This clone was counted once. A far larger clone is a single base away, which makes a read error likely. This CDR3 is also generated by other DNA sequences in the sample. V gene TRBV11-1 combines with J gene TRBJ2-1, with unresolved D. The CDR3 has 15 amino acids. Per germline, CDR1 SGHAT and CDR2 FQDESV (reference sequence). As DNA, the CDR3 is TGTGCCAGCAGCTTAGTTCCAGAGGCCTACAATGAACAGTTCTTC. Its protein is CASSLVPEAYNEQFF.

The V call is TRBV6-1, the J call TRBJ1-5; 8 bases map to TRBD1. Germline CDR1 is MNHNS and CDR2 is SASEGT. This CDR3 is built from 15 residues. V shed 5 bases, J shed 2 bases, and the junction held 5 bases outside the gene matches. The CDR3: CASSPQTGGNQPQHF. CDR3 nucleotides: TGTGCCAGCAGTCCCCAGACAGGGGGCAATCAGCCCCAGCATTTT.

This chain connects TRBV2 to TRBJ2-7; 8 bases agree with TRBD1. This CDR3 spans 14 amino acids. V lost 6 bases and J lost 3; bases outside the gene matches: 7. CDR1 and CDR2 from the germline V gene are SNHLY and FYNNEI. CDR3 in amino acids: CASRADRGNYEQYF. For the CDR3, the DNA is TGTGCCAGCAGAGCCGACAGGGGTAACTACGAGCAGTACTTC. The full variable domain, in which reference TRBV2 and TRBJ2-7 provide the parts outside the CDR3, is EPEVTQTPSHQVTQMGQEVILRCVPISNHLYFYWYRQILGQKVEFLVSFYNNEISEKSEIFDDQFSVERPDGSNFTLKIRSTKLEDSAMYFCASRADRGNYEQYFGPGTRLTVT.